Sequencing of this T cell receptor beta chain was carried out in a study of shared clonotypes between healthy human individuals. Study-wide background: A couple of women and a few men aged 18 to 49 served as donors.

On this clone: Its antigen is undetermined.

The study separated CD4+ cells into CD45RA+ naive and CD45RA-negative memory subsets. Findings of the study overall: Several donors showed sharing of approximately 5% of naive CD4 clonotypes.

Clones were read by immunoSEQ multiplex PCR, and TCRdb kept only the in-frame ones, dropping some. The sample includes fewer than 2.5 million clones, over 85% seen only once; the top ten take about 0.34%. The V gene's germline CDR1 is MGHRA and CDR2 YSYEKL. The germline V and J ends were trimmed by 1 base and 5 bases, with 15 bases remaining between them. CDR3 size: 15 residues. The J gene is TRBJ2-7, the V gene TRBV4-1; D gene uncertain. The receptor comes from a man aged 18 to 29 in good health. Some clones in this sample may be carry-over from other donors' samples. Sequenced input: naive CD4+ T cells from PBMCs. Noted subset: CD45RA+ positively selected. In DNA form, the CDR3 reads TGCGCCAGCAGCCAAGCGGCCGCGAGGTCTAACGAGCAGTACTTC. This codes for CASSQAAARSNEQYF.